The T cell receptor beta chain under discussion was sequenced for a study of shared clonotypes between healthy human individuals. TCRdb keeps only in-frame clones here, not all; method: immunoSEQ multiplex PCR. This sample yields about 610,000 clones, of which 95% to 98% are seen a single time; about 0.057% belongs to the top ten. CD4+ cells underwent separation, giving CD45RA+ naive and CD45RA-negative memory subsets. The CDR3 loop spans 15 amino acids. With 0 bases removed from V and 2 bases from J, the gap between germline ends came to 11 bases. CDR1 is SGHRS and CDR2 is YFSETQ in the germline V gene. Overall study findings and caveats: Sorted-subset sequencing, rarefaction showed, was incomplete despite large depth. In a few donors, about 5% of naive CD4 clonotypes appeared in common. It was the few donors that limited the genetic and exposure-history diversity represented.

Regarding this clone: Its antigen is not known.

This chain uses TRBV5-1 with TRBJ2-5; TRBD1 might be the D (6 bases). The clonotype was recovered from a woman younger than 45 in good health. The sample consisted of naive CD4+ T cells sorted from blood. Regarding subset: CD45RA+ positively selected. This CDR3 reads CASSLAVDRQETQYF. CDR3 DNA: TGCGCCAGCAGCTTGGCCGTGGACAGACAAGAGACCCAGTACTTC.